This TCR beta chain was sequenced in a study of blood T cell repertoires in COVID-19 (dated by TCRdb to about 2020). Context from the whole study: The collaborator samples originated in the United States, Italy and Spain and spanned the acute and convalescent phases of COVID-19. The prospective study material was composed of cDNA or gDNA derived from T cells, B-cell-depleted T cells, or PBMCs. Deeply sampled blood TCRbeta repertoires from subjects exposed to, actively infected with, or recovered from COVID-19 were included in the dataset. A freely available public database, intended as a resource for researchers studying the immune response to SARS-CoV-2, is where the repertoires were released. The samples were drawn from two sources: the first 160 participants of the ongoing ImmuneRACE study, and fewer than 1,500 subjects contributed by 6 global collaborators. A de-identified subject ID, COVID-19 status, age in years and sex were almost always included in the sample metadata. HLA class I and class II types, where available, came from metadata supplied by the sample provider rather than from assay-based typing. Study-wide conclusions, independent of this receptor: The amount of clinical and demographic metadata varied by source and participant and was provided uncurated.

About this clone: What this receptor recognizes is not known. Within one base of it there is no much larger clone, and no base qualities were kept.

TCRbeta CDR3 regions were amplified from genomic DNA using the immunoSEQ Assay, a bias-controlled multiplex PCR. The study's processing was this. The number of nucleated cells in each sample was estimated by amplification of reference gene primers within the assay. To quantify the absolute abundance of each unique TCRbeta CDR3 rearrangement, sequence reads were collapsed and filtered. For each sample, productive Simpson clonality was calculated by taking the square root of Simpson's diversity index across productive rearrangements. The clones in this table, taken by TCRdb from immuneACCESS, are in-frame only. Not every clone is retained; where verified, under half of the shortfall comes from an unresolved V gene, and the cause of the rest is unknown. That table is the source of V, J and clone size, and D and trimming were worked out from the DNA. The table for this sample lists tens of thousands of clones; 90% of them were counted only once. 5% to 6% of the sample comes from the top ten.

Whole blood was collected in K2EDTA tubes by collaborating institutions according to the institutions' own protocols. For TCRbeta analysis, collaborators shipped samples in one of three forms: frozen whole blood, isolated PBMCs, or DNA extracted from either of those sample types. The TCR was taken from a man aged 45-60 years with acute or convalescent COVID-19. Input material: peripheral blood.

The bases are TGTGCCAGCAGTTTCTTGGGACAGGGGAATATTTACGAGCAGTACTTC. This yields the protein CASSFLGQGNIYEQYF. The receptor chain draws on TRBV27 and TRBJ2-7; 10 central nucleotides agree with TRBD1. CDR1 and CDR2, looked up from the germline V gene (reference sequence), are MNHEY and SMNVEV. Germline trimming amounts to 3 bases on V and 4 bases on J, with 9 as the count of junction bases outside the gene matches. Counted from cysteine to phenylalanine, this CDR3 has 16 amino acids. Only CDR3 DNA is held: 48 bases, read in frame from base 1.